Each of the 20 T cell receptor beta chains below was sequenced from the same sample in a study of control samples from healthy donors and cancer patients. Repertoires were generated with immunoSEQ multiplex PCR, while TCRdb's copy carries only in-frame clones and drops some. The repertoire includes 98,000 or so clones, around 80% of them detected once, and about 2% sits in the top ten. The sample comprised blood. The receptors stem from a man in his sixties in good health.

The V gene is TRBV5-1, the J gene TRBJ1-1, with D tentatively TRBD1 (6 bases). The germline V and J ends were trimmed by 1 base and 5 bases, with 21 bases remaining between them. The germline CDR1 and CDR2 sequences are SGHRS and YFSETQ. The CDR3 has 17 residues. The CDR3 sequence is CASSLSLSGARGTEAFF. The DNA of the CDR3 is TGCGCCAGCAGCTTGTCATTATCCGGGGCAAGGGGGACTGAAGCTTTCTTT.

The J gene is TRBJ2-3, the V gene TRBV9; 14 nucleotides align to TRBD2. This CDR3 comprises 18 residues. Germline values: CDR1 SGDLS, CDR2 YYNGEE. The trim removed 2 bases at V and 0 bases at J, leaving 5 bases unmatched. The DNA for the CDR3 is TGTGCCAGCAGCGTCGGGACTAGCGGGGGCCTTAGCACAGATACGCAGTATTTT. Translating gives CASSVGTSGGLSTDTQYF.

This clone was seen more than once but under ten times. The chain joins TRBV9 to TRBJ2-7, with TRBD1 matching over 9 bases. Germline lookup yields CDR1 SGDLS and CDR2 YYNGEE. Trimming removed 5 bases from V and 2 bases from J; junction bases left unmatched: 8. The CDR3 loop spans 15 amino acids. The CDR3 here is CASSGTGTGTYEQYF. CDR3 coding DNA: TGTGCCAGCAGTGGCACCGGGACAGGGACCTACGAGCAGTACTTC. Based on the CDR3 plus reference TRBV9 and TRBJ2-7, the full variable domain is DSGVTQTPKHLITATGQRVTLRCSPRSGDLSVYWYQQSLDQGLQFLIQYYNGEERAKGNILERFSAQQFPDLHSELNLSSLELGDSALYFCASSGTGTGTYEQYFGPGTRLTVT.

In DNA form, the CDR3 reads TGTGCCAGCAGCAGAGGACTACCGGGGGACATTCAGTACTTC. Translated, it gives CASSRGLPGDIQYF. This chain joins TRBV7-2 and TRBJ2-4; D may be TRBD2 (6 bases). The CDR3 sequence is 14 residues long. Per the germline V gene, CDR1 is SGHTA and CDR2 is FQGNSA. Deletions cut 5 bases from V and 8 bases from J, with 16 bases between. The full variable domain, in which reference TRBV7-2 and TRBJ2-4 provide the parts outside the CDR3, is GAGVSQSPSNKVTEKGKDVELRCDPISGHTALYWYRQSLGQGLEFLIYFQGNSAPDKSGLPSDRFSAERTGGSVSTLTIQRTQQEDSAVYLCASSRGLPGDIQYFGAGTRLSVL.

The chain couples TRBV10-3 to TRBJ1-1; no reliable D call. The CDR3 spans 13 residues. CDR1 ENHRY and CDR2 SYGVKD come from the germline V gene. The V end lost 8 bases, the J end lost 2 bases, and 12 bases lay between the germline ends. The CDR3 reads CAIRYQENTEAFF. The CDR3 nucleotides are TGTGCCATCCGGTACCAGGAAAACACTGAAGCTTTCTTT.

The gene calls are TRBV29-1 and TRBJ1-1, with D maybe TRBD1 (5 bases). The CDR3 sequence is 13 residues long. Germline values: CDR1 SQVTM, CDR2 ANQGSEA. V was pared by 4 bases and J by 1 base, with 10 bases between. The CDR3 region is CSVGDPPNTEAFF. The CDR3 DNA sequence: TGCAGCGTTGGGGACCCACCGAACACTGAAGCTTTCTTT.

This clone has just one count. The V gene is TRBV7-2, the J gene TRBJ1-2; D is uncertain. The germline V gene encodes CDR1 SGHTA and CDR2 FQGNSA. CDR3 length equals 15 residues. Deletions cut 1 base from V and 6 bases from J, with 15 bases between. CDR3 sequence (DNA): TGTGCCAGCAGCTTAGATGGAGGTAGTGAAGATGGCTACACCTTC. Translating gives CASSLDGGSEDGYTF.

The CDR3 DNA follows: TGTGCCAGCAGTTATGTGAGTGGCACTGAAGCTTTCTTT. Translation gives CASSYVSGTEAFF. The chain employs TRBV6-6 and TRBJ1-1; no reliable D call. V lost 3 bases, J lost 4 bases, and 9 bases lay in between. Germline CDR1 and CDR2: MNHNY and SVGAGI (reference sequence). The CDR3 sequence is 13 residues long.

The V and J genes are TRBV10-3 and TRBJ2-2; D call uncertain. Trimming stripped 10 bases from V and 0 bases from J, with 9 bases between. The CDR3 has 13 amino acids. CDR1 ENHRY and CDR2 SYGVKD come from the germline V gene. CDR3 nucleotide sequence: TGTGCCACTGGTTTAACGAACACCGGGGAGCTGTTTTTT. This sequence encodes CATGLTNTGELFF.

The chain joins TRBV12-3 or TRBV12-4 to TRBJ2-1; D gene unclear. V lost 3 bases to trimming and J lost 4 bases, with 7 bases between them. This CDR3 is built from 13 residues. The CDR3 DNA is TGTGCCAGCAGTTTTATGGGGTACAATGAGCAGTTCTTC. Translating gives CASSFMGYNEQFF.

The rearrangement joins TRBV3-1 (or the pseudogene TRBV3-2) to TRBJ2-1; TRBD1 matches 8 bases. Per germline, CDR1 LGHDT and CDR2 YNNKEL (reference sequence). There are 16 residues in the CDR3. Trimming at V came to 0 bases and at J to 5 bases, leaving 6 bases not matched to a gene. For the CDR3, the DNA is TGTGCCAGCAGCCAAGATTCCCGGACAGGGAACAATGAGCAGTTCTTC. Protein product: CASSQDSRTGNNEQFF.

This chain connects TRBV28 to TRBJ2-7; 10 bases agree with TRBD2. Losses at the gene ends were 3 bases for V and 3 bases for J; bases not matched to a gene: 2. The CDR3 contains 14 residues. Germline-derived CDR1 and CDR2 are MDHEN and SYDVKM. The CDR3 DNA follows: TGTGCCAGCAGTTTTAGCGGGAGGCTCTACGAGCAGTACTTC. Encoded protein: CASSFSGRLYEQYF. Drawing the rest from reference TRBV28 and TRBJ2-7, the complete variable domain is DVKVTQSSRYLVKRTGEKVFLECVQDMDHENMFWYRQDPGLGLRLIYFSYDVKMKEKGDIPEGYSVSREKKERFSLILESASTNQTSMYLCASSFSGRLYEQYFGPGTRLTVT.

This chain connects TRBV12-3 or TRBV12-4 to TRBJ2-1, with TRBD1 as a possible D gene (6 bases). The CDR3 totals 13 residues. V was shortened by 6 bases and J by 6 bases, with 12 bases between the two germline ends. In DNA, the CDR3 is TGTGCCAGCAGAGCTACAGGGCCCAATGAGCAGTTCTTC. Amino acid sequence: CASRATGPNEQFF.

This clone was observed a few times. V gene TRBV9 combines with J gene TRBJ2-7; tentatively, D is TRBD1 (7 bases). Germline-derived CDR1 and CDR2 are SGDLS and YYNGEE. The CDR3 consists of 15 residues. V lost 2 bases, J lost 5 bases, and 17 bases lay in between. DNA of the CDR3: TGTGCCAGCAGCGTCCAAGACAGGGACTCGGACGAGCAGTACTTC. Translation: CASSVQDRDSDEQYF.

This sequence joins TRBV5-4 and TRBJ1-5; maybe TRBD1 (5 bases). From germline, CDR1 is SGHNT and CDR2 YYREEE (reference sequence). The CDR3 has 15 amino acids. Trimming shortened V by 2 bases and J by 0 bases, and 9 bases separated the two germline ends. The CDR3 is CASSLGTDSNQPQHF. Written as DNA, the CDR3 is TGTGCCAGCAGCTTAGGGACGGATAGCAATCAGCCCCAGCATTTT.

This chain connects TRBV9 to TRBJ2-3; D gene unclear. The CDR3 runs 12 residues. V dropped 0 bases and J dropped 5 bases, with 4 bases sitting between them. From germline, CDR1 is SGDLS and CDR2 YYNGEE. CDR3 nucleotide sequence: TGTGCCAGCAGCGTAGACCAAGATACGCAGTATTTT. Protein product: CASSVDQDTQYF.

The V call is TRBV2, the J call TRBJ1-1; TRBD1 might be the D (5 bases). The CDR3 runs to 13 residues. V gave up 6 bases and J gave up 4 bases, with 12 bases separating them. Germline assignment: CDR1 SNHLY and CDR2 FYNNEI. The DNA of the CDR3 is TGTGCCAGCAGCCAGGGTATGGGCACTGAAGCTTTCTTT. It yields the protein CASSQGMGTEAFF.

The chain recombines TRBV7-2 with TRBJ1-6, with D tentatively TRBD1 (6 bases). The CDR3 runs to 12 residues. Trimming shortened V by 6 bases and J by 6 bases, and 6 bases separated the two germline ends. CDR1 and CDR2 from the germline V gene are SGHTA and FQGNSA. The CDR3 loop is CASRQGNSPLHF. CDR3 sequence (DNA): TGTGCCAGCAGACAGGGTAATTCACCCCTCCACTTT.

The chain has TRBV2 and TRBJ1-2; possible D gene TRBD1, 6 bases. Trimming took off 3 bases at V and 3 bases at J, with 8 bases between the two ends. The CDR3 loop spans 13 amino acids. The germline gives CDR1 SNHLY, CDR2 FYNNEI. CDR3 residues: CASSDEGDYGYTF. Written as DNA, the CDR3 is TGTGCCAGCAGTGATGAGGGGGACTATGGCTACACCTTC.

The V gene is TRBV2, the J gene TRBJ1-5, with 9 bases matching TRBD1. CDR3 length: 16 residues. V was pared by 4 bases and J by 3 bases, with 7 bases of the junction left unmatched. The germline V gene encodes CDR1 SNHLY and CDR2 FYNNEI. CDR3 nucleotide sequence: TGTGCCAGCAGTGGGACGGACAGGGGCCCCAATCAGCCCCAGCATTTT. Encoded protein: CASSGTDRGPNQPQHF.